This T cell receptor beta chain was sequenced in a study of blood T cell repertoires in COVID-19. Study-wide background: The United States, Italy and Spain were the sources of the acute and convalescent COVID-19 samples.

Authors' analysis steps: Reference gene primers were amplified, and this amplification served to estimate nucleated cell counts. Libraries were prepared by immunoSEQ multiplex PCR; TCRdb keeps only in-frame clonotypes and omits some of them. For V, J and clone size, that table is used; D and trimming come from the DNA. The table records 200,000 to 250,000 clones, roughly 87% of them present only once. The CDR3 runs to 14 residues. Per germline, CDR1 SGDLS and CDR2 YYNGEE. V lost 2 bases and J 5 bases, leaving 12 bases between the germline ends. This clonotype was sampled from a woman aged 18-29 years who had recovered from COVID-19. The chain combines TRBV9 with TRBJ2-3; D perhaps matches TRBD2 (5 bases). The sample was peripheral blood. CDR3 sequence (DNA): TGTGCCAGCAGCGTGTACCTCAGCGGAGATACGCAGTATTTT. The encoded protein is CASSVYLSGDTQYF.